This TCR beta chain was identified during a study of blood T cell repertoires in COVID-19. At the level of the study: Whether acute or convalescent, the COVID-19 samples came from the United States, Italy and Spain. In each case, the material was cDNA or gDNA derived from T cells, B-cell-depleted T cells, or PBMCs.

This CDR3 has 15 amino acids. V shed 2 bases and J 3 bases; nucleotides not matched to a gene: 5. Germline values: CDR1 SGHRS, CDR2 YFSETQ. As processed by the authors: Researchers report that nucleated cell counts were estimated from reference gene primer amplification. Using immunoSEQ multiplex PCR, the repertoire was profiled, and TCRdb retains in-frame clones only, with some absent. The DNA gave D and trimming, while V, J and clone size come from that table. The table records about 60,000 clones, about four fifths of them present only once. The chain carries TRBV5-1 and TRBJ2-1; 7 bases map to TRBD2. Sequenced material: peripheral blood. The clonotype comes from a human donor in a cohort sampled during active COVID-19. The CDR3 region is CASSFGGYDYNEQFF. The CDR3 DNA reads as TGCGCCAGCAGCTTCGGGGGGTACGACTACAATGAGCAGTTCTTC.